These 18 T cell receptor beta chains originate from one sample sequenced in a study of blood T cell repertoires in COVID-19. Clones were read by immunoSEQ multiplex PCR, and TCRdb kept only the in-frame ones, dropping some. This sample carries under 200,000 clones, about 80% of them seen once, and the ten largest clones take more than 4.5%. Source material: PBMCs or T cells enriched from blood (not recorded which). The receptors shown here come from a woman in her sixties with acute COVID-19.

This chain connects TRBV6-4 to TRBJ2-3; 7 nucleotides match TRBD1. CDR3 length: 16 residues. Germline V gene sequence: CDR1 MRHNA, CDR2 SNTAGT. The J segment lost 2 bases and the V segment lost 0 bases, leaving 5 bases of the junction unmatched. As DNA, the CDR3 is TGTGCCAGCAGTGACTCGAAGGGGGCCTACACAGATACGCAGTATTTT. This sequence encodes CASSDSKGAYTDTQYF.

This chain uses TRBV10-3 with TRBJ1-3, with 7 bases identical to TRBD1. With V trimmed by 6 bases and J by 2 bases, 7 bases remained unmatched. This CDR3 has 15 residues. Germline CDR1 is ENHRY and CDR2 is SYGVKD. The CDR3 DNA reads TGTGCCATCAGCCGAGACAGGGCTCCTGGAAACACCATATATTTT. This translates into CAISRDRAPGNTIYF.

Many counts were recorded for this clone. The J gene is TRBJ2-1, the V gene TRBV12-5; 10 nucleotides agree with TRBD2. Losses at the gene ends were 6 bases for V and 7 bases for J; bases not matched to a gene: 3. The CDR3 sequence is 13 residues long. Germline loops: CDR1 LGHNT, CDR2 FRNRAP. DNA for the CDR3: TGTGCTAGTGGGAGCGGGAGGGGGAATGAGCAGTTCTTC. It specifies CASGSGRGNEQFF.

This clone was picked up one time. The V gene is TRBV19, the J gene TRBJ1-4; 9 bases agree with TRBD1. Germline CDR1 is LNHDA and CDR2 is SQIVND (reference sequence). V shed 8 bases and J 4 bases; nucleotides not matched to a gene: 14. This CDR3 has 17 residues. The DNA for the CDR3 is TGTGCCAGTCACCCCTCCCCACAGGGGGCCGTTAATGAAAAACTGTTTTTT. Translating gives CASHPSPQGAVNEKLFF.

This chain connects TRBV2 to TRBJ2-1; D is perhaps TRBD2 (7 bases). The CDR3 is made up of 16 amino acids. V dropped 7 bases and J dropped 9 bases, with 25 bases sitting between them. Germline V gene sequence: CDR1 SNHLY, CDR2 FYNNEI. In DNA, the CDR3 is TGTGCCAGCAACCTCTGGGGGGGCTTTGTGCTTTTTGAGCAGTTCTTC. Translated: CASNLWGGFVLFEQFF.

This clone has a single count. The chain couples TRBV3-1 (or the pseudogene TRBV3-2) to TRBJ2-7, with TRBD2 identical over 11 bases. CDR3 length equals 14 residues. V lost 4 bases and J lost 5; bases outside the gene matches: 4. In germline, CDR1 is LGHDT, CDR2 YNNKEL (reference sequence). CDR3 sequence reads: CASSRLAGIDEQYF. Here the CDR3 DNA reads TGTGCCAGCAGCCGACTAGCGGGAATCGACGAGCAGTACTTC.

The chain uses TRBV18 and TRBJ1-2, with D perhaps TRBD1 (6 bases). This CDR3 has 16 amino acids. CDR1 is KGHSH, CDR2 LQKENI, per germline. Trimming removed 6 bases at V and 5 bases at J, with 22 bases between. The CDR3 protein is CASSPRLWQGTYGYTF. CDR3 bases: TGTGCCAGCTCCCCCCGTTTGTGGCAGGGGACGTATGGCTACACCTTC.

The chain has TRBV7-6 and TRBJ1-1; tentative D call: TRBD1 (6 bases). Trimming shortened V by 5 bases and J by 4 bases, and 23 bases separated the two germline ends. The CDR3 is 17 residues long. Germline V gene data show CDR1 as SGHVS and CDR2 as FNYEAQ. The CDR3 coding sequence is TGTGCCAGCAGCAGTAGCGTTGGGGTGGGCAGGGGCACTGAAGCTTTCTTT. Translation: CASSSSVGVGRGTEAFF.

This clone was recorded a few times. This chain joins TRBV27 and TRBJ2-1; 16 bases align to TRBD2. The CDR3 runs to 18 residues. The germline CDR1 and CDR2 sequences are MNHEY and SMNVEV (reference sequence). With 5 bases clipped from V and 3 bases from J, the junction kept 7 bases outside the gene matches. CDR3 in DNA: TGTGCCAGCAGTCCGGGACTAGCGGGGGGGAAACTCTACAATGAGCAGTTCTTC. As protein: CASSPGLAGGKLYNEQFF.

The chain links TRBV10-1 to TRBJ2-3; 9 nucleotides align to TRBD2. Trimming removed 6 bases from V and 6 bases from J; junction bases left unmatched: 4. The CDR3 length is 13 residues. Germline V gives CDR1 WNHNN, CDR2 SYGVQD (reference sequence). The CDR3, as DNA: TGCGCCAGCAGAGGTAGCGGGAGCGATACGCAGTATTTT. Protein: CASRGSGSDTQYF.

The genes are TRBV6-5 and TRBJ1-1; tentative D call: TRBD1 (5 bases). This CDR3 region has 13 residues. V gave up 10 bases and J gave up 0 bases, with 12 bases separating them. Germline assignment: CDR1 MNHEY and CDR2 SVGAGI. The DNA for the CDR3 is TGTGCCACCGGGGCGGGGATGAACACTGAAGCTTTCTTT. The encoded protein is CATGAGMNTEAFF.

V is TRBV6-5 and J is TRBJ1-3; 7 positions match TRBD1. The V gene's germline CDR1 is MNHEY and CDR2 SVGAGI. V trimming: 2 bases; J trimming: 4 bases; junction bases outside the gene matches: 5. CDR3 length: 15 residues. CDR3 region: CASSYEGALGNTIYF. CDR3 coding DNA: TGTGCCAGCAGTTACGAGGGGGCGCTCGGAAACACCATATATTTT.

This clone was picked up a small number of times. The CDR3 sequence: CASSGTTSGRGNSYNEQFF. Written as DNA, the CDR3 is TGTGCCAGCAGCGGGACGACTAGCGGGAGGGGAAACTCCTACAATGAGCAGTTCTTC. The chain employs TRBV5-6 and TRBJ2-1; 14 nucleotides line up with TRBD2. V was clipped by 4 bases and J by 0 bases; unmatched bases: 9. There are 19 residues in the CDR3. Germline V gives CDR1 SGHDT, CDR2 YYEEEE.

CDR3 coding DNA: TGTGCCAGTAGTATCAGAATTCATGGCAGCGCCCTAAACTATGGCTACACCTTC. This sequence encodes CASSIRIHGSALNYGYTF. The chain employs TRBV19 and TRBJ1-2; D unresolved. V shed 3 bases and J shed 2 bases, with 22 bases lying between them. The CDR3 contains 18 residues. The germline V gene encodes CDR1 LNHDA and CDR2 SQIVND (reference sequence).

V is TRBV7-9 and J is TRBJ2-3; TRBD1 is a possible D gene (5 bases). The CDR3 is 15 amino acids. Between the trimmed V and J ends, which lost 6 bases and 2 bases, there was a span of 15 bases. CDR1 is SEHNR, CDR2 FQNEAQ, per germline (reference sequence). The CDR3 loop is CASSSKGVFTDTQYF. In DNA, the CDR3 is TGTGCCAGCAGTTCAAAAGGGGTTTTCACAGATACGCAGTATTTT.

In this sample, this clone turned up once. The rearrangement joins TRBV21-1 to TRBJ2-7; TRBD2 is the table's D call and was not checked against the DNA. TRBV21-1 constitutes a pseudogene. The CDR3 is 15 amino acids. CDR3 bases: TGTGCCAGCAGCAAGGGAGGCAGTAGCTCCTACGAGCAGTACTTC. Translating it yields CASSKGGSSSYEQYF.

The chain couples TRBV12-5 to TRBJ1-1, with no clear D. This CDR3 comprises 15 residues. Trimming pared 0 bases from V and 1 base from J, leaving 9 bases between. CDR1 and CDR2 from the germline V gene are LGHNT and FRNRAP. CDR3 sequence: CASGLVLSGNTEAFF. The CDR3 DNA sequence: TGTGCTAGTGGTTTGGTACTATCGGGGAACACTGAAGCTTTCTTT. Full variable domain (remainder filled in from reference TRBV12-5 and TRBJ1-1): DARVTQTPRHKVTEMGQEVTMRCQPILGHNTVFWYRQTMMQGLELLAYFRNRAPLDDSGMPKDRFSAEMPDATLATLKIQPSEPRDSAVYFCASGLVLSGNTEAFFGQGTRLTVV.

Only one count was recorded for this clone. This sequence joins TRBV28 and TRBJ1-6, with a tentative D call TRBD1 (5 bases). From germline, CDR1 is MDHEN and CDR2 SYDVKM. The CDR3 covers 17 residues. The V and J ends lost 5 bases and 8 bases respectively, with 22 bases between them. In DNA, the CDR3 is TGTGCCAGCAGTCTGAAAGGGGCGACCGATCACTATTCACCCCTCCACTTT. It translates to CASSLKGATDHYSPLHF.